These T cell receptor beta chains were read from a single sample in a study of control samples from healthy donors and cancer patients. Sequencing used immunoSEQ multiplex PCR; TCRdb keeps in-frame clones, though not all of them. The sample includes about 39,000 clones, around four fifths of them seen just once. The sequencing sample was made of PBMCs. The receptors here all came from a woman aged 60-75 years with lung cancer. The conserved cysteine and the conserved F or W are not part of the CDR3 here. Fields, in order: V gene, D gene, CDR3 protein. The D gene is left open where the match is weak.

>TRBV20-1|TRBD2
SASPSGEETQY
>TRBV7-9|NA
ASSLVDTGAF
>TRBV6-2/TRBV6-3|NA
ASSYRDGAYNEQF
>TRBV29-1|NA
SVGVRTFTDTQY
>TRBV3-1/TRBV3-2|NA
ASSFNTEAF
>TRBV7-9|TRBD1
ASSWTGGNSPLH
>TRBV27|NA
ATRQIPSYEQY
>TRBV14|NA
ASSPLGSGANVLT
>TRBV6-1|TRBD1
ASSEAPTGSDTEAF
>TRBV6-2/TRBV6-3|NA
ASSRPGSQFYNYGYT
>TRBV7-7|NA
ASSLVWSYGYT
>TRBV7-9|TRBD1
ASSAQGARAF
>TRBV5-6|NA
ASSSGAGRETQY
>TRBV6-5|NA
ASRRQGSETQY
>TRBV30|TRBD2
AWSVNVGTTY
>TRBV18|NA
ASSPPERSHEKLF
>TRBV3-1/TRBV3-2|NA
ASSPQVKTYNEQF
>TRBV6-2/TRBV6-3|TRBD1
ASSRQGERAEAF
>TRBV18|TRBD1
ASSPVPGTGGTEAF
>TRBV11-3|NA
ASSLTGSTGELF
>TRBV5-4|NA
ASSLSSQETQY
>TRBV4-2|NA
ASSHLAGREQF
>TRBV5-4|TRBD2
ASSLGLAGIDEQF
>TRBV29-1|TRBD1
SVSGQGGYGYT
>TRBV7-2|NA
ASSLIGGLGTEAF
>TRBV2|TRBD1
AILDRGRDGNTIY
>TRBV9|NA
ASSVRGTDTQY
>TRBV11-2|NA
ASSPNVATDTQY
>TRBV10-2|NA
ASSDGGGFYGYT
>TRBV19|NA
ASGEALYEQY
>TRBV5-4|NA
ASSFPLMEGVRGYT
>TRBV19|TRBD1
ASSTWTGSRPYEQY
>TRBV25-1|NA
ASSVHYTGTDTQY
>TRBV7-3|NA
ASSTRLADTQY
>TRBV4-2|TRBD2
ASSQPSSGLTDTQY
>TRBV29-1|NA
SVDGQGRDGYT
>TRBV19|NA
ASSYVGNTEAF
>TRBV6-6|NA
ASSYSFPITVQY
>TRBV27|NA
ASSPGTLNSPLH
>TRBV5-1|NA
ASSLAVGYEQY
>TRBV4-3|TRBD1
ASSRGQGEAGANVLT
>TRBV27|NA
ASSLIAGPYEQY
>TRBV21-1|NA
ASEVGVQETQY
>TRBV7-9|NA
ASSLGSIYGYT
>TRBV24-1|NA
ATSSEGRNTGELF
>TRBV6-6|NA
ASSARSSSYEQY
>TRBV7-8|TRBD1
ASSFGQGSTGELF
>TRBV4-2|TRBD2
ASSQDVNSGGPAAFVNEQF
>TRBV7-8|NA
ASSHSPNYGYT